The clone carrying this T cell receptor beta chain was picked up a small number of times. The data belong to a study of blood T cell repertoires in COVID-19. The table came from immunoSEQ multiplex PCR; TCRdb's copy has only in-frame clones and leaves some out. The sample yields tens of thousands of clones, approximately 78% seen once. The CDR3 length is 17 residues. V lost 5 bases and J lost 0, with 14 bases in between. CDR1 is LNHDA, CDR2 SQIVND, per germline (reference sequence). The source is a human donor with acute or convalescent COVID-19. The donor label of this sample is uncertain. The chain recombines TRBV19 with TRBJ2-6; possibly TRBD1 for D (5 bases). Material for sequencing was peripheral blood. The CDR3 sequence is CASSVSTDSSGANVLTF. The CDR3 coding sequence is TGTGCCAGTAGTGTATCGACAGATAGCTCTGGGGCCAACGTCCTGACTTTC.